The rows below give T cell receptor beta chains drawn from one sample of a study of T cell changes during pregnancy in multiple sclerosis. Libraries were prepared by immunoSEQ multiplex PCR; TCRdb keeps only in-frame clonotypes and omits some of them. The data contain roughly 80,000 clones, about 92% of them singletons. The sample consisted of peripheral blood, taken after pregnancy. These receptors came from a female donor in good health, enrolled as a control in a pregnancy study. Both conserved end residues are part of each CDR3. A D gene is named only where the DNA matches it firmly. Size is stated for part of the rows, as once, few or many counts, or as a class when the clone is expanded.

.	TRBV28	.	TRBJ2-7	CASTVDRYDEQYF	TGTGCCAGCACCGTGGACAGATACGACGAGCAGTACTTC
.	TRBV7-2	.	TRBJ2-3	CASGLVSGDTQYF	TGTGCCAGCGGGCTAGTCAGCGGGGATACGCAGTATTTT
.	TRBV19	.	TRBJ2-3	CASTSHPGRAPDTQYF	TGTGCCAGTACCTCACACCCGGGCAGGGCTCCAGATACGCAGTATTTT
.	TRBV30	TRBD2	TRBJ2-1	CAWSLGGDEQFF	TGTGCCTGGAGTTTGGGGGGGGATGAGCAGTTCTTC
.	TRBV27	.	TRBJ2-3	CASSFGLANTKPYF	TGTGCCAGCAGTTTCGGGTTAGCGAACACGAAACCGTATTTT
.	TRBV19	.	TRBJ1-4	CASSFAGGFYEKLFF	TGTGCCAGTAGTTTTGCCGGGGGATTCTATGAAAAACTGTTTTTT
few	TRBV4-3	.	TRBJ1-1	CASSQVRRPYTEAFF	TGCGCCAGCAGCCAAGTTCGGAGACCCTACACTGAAGCTTTCTTT
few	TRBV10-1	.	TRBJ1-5	CASSEGGHHSNQPQHF	TGCGCCAGCAGTGAGGGGGGACACCATAGCAATCAGCCCCAGCATTTT
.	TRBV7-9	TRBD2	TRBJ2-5	CASSSQTSGGGETQYF	TGTGCCAGCAGCTCCCAGACTAGCGGGGGGGGAGAGACCCAGTACTTC
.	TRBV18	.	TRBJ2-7	CASSPNPDGAYEQYF	TGTGCCAGCTCACCTAACCCCGACGGGGCCTACGAGCAGTACTTC
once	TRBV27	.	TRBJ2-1	CASSSGLRGNEQFF	TGTGCCAGCAGTTCCGGGCTCCGGGGGAATGAGCAGTTCTTC
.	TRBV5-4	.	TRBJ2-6	CASSLGAGSGANVLTF	TGTGCCAGCAGCTTGGGCGCGGGCTCTGGGGCCAACGTCCTGACTTTC
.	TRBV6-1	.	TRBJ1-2	CASSETDTAEYEDTF	TGTGCCAGCAGTGAAACGGACACGGCGGAGTACGAGGACACCTTC
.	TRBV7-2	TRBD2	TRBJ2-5	CASSLGVAGGEETQYF	TGTGCCAGCAGCTTAGGGGTAGCGGGGGGTGAGGAGACCCAGTACTTC
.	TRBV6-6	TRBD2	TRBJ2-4	CASRGGENIQYF	TGTGCCAGCAGGGGGGGGGAAAACATTCAGTACTTC
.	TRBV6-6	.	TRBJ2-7	CASTISGGPTYEQYF	TGTGCCAGCACCATATCGGGGGGCCCTACCTACGAGCAGTACTTC
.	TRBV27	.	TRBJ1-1	CASSLDSSMNTEAFF	TGTGCCAGCAGTTTAGACAGTTCAATGAACACTGAAGCTTTCTTT
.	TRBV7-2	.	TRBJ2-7	CASSLVQGTYEQYF	TGTGCCAGCAGCTTAGTCCAGGGAACCTACGAGCAGTACTTC
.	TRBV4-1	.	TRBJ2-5	CASSQGGPQETQYF	TGCGCCAGCAGCCAAGGAGGTCCGCAAGAGACCCAGTACTTC
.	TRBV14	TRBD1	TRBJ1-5	CASSQVPPPGTGVRQPQHF	TGTGCCAGCAGCCAAGTGCCCCCCCCCGGGACAGGGGTTCGTCAGCCCCAGCATTTT
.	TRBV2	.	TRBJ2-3	CASGGGRGGTQYF	TGTGCCTCGGGGGGCGGGAGAGGAGGTACGCAGTATTTT
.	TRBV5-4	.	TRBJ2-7	CASSLGGGVYEQYF	TGTGCCAGCAGCTTGGGGGGCGGGGTGTACGAGCAGTACTTC
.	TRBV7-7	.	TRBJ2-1	CASSTSLDRYNEQFF	TGTGCTAGCAGCACCAGTTTGGACAGATACAATGAGCAGTTCTTC
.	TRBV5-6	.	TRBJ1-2	CASRPVGDYGYTF	TGTGCCAGCAGGCCAGTCGGGGACTATGGCTACACCTTC
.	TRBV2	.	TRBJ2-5	CASSGGLDSKETQYF	TGTGCCAGCAGTGGTGGGTTAGACTCAAAAGAGACCCAGTACTTC
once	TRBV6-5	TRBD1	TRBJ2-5	CASSPTGSFQETQYF	TGTGCCAGCAGCCCGACAGGGTCGTTCCAAGAGACCCAGTACTTC
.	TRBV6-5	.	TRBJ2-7	CASSPGTYSYEQYF	TGTGCCAGCAGCCCCGGGACATACTCCTACGAGCAGTACTTC